The clone carrying this T cell receptor beta chain was observed once. Assay used: immunoSEQ multiplex PCR; TCRdb lists only in-frame clones, some missing. The repertoire consists of 70,000 to 85,000 clones, with about 90% occurring once and the leading ten covering approximately 1.5%. The sample comes from a study of T cell changes during pregnancy in multiple sclerosis. The V and J ends lost 4 bases and 7 bases, in that order; junction bases with no gene match: 1. Germline assignment: CDR1 SGHVS and CDR2 FNYEAQ. This CDR3 is built from 13 residues. Specimen: peripheral blood, collected before pregnancy. The V gene is TRBV7-6, the J gene TRBJ2-1, with 10 nucleotides matching TRBD2. The receptor was isolated from a female donor with multiple sclerosis, enrolled in a pregnancy study. As DNA, the CDR3 is TGTGCCAGCAGCTCACTAGCGGGAAATGAGCAGTTCTTC. It yields the protein CASSSLAGNEQFF.